The clone carrying this T cell receptor (beta chain) was counted between two and nine times. What it binds is not known. The data were obtained in a study of tumor-infiltrating lymphocytes in localized non-small cell lung cancer. The wider study: The cohort mixed smokers and never-smokers, several histologies, and some post-neoadjuvant-chemotherapy samples.

The assay was immunoSEQ multiplex PCR, and TCRdb's table has in-frame clones only and misses some. The repertoire holds 10,000 to 15,000 clones, around three fifths seen once, with 7% to 8% in the top ten. Study results and limitations: Different pieces of the same tissue were used for each assay. Tumors had more T cell infiltration than uninvolved lung, per TCRbeta sequencing and CD3 counts.

This receptor was identified in a human donor with non-small cell lung cancer. The specimen sequenced was lung tumor tissue.

The CDR3 DNA reads TGTGCCAGTACCGAGAGGGGGAGGACTGAAGCTTTCTTT. Its translation is CASTERGRTEAFF. The rearrangement links TRBV19 to TRBJ1-1, with D perhaps TRBD1 (6 bases). V was trimmed by 7 bases and J by 5 bases, leaving 14 bases between them. In germline, CDR1 is LNHDA, CDR2 SQIVND (reference sequence). This CDR3 has 13 amino acids.